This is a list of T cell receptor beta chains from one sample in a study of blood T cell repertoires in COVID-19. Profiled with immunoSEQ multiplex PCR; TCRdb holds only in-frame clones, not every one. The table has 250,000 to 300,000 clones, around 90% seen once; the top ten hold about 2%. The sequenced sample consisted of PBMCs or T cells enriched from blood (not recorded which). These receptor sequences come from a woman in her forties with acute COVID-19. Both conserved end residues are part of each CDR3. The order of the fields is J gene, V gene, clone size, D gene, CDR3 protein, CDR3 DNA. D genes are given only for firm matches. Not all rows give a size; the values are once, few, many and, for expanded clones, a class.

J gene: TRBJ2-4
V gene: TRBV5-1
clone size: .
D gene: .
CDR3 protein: CAFPWGHIKNIQYF
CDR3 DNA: TGCGCCTTCCCCTGGGGACACATTAAAAACATTCAGTACTTC

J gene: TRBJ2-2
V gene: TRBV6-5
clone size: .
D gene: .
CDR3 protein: CASSFRSLDTGELFF
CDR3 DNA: TGTGCCAGCAGTTTCAGGTCTCTGGACACCGGGGAGCTGTTTTTT

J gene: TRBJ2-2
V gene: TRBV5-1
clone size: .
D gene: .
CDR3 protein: CASSAIASSNTGELFF
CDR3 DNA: TGCGCCAGCAGCGCCATAGCAAGTTCGAACACCGGGGAGCTGTTTTTT

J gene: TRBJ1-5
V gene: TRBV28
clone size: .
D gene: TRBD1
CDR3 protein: CASTLNRGRNQPQHF
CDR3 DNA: TGTGCCAGCACATTAAACAGGGGACGCAATCAGCCCCAGCATTTT

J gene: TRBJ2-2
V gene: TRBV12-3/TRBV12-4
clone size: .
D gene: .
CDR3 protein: CASTTGLRGELFF
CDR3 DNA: TGTGCCAGCACCACGGGACTTCGCGGGGAGCTGTTTTTT

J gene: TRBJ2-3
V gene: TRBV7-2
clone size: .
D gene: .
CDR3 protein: CASSSPRGTDTQYF
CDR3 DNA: TGTGCCAGCAGCTCGCCTCGGGGCACAGATACGCAGTATTTT

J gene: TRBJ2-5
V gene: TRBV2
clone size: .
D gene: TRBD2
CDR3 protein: CASSESSGVVGETQYF
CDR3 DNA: TGTGCCAGCAGTGAATCTAGCGGGGTGGTGGGAGAGACCCAGTACTTC

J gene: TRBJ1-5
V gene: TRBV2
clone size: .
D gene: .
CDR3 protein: CASSEGPLQPQHF
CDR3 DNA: TGTGCCAGCAGTGAGGGGCCTCTTCAGCCCCAGCATTTT

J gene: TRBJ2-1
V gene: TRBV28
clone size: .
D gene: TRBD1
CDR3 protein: CASSRRTGSFSYNEQFF
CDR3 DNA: TGTGCCAGCAGCCGACGGACAGGGTCGTTCTCCTACAATGAGCAGTTCTTC

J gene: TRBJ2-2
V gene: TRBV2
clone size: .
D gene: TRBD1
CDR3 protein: CASRPQGIGELFF
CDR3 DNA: TGTGCCAGCAGGCCACAGGGGATCGGGGAGCTGTTTTTT

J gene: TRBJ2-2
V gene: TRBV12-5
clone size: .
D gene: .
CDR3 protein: CASGLEVAAGELFF
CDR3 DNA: TGTGCTAGTGGTTTGGAGGTTGCGGCCGGGGAGCTGTTTTTT

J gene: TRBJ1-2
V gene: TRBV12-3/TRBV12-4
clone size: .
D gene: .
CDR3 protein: CASSWEEPYGYTF
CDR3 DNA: TGTGCCAGCAGTTGGGAGGAACCCTATGGCTACACCTTC

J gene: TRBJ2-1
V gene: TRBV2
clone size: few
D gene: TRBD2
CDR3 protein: CASSGSGRSYEQFF
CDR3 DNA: TGTGCCAGCAGCGGAAGCGGGAGAAGTTATGAGCAGTTCTTC

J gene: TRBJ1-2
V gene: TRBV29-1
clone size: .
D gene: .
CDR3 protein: CSVLTGSYGYTF
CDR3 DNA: TGCAGCGTTCTCACAGGTTCCTATGGCTACACCTTC

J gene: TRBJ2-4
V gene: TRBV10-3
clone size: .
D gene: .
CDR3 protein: CAISEPGGQGIQYF
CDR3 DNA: TGTGCCATCAGTGAGCCCGGGGGGCAAGGCATTCAGTACTTC

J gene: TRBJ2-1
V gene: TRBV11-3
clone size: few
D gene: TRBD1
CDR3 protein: CAASPGGADINEQFF
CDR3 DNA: TGTGCAGCTTCTCCAGGGGGCGCTGACATCAATGAGCAGTTCTTC

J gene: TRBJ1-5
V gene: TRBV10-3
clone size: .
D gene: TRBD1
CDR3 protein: CAILDRGNQPQHF
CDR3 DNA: TGTGCCATCCTGGACAGGGGGAATCAGCCCCAGCATTTT

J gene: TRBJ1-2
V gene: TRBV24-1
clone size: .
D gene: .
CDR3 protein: CATSSPGENYGYTF
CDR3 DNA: TGTGCCACCAGTTCCCCAGGGGAAAACTATGGCTACACCTTC

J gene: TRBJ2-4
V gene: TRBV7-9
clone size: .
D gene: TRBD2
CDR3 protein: CASSFGTSGGASKNIQYF
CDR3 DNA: TGTGCCAGCAGCTTCGGGACTAGCGGGGGGGCCAGCAAAAACATTCAGTACTTC

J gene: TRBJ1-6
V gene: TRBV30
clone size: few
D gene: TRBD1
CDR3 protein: CAWSSQGNNSPLHF
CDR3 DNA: TGTGCCTGGAGTTCACAGGGGAATAATTCACCCCTCCACTTT

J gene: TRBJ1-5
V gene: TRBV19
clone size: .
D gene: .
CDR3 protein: CASSLTGTKNQPQHF
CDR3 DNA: TGTGCCAGTAGCTTAACCGGGACTAAGAATCAGCCCCAGCATTTT

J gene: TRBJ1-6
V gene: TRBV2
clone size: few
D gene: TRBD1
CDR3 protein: CASSAEGARNSPLHF
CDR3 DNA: TGTGCCAGCAGTGCAGAGGGGGCGCGGAATTCACCCCTCCACTTT

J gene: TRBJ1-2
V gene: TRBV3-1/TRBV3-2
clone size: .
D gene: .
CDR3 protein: CASSQGHTNYGYTF
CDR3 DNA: TGTGCCAGCAGCCAAGGACACACTAACTATGGCTACACCTTC

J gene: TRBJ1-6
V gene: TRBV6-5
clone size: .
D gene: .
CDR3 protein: CASYPGDRGSPLHF
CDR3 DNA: TGTGCCAGCTACCCAGGGGATCGTGGTTCACCCCTCCACTTT

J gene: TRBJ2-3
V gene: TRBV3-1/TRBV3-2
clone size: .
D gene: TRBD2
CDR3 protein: CASSPRSGNWVADTQYF
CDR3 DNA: TGTGCCAGCAGTCCCCGTAGCGGGAATTGGGTCGCAGATACGCAGTATTTT

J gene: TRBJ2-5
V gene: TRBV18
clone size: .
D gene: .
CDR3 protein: CASSPQAGETQYF
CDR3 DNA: TGTGCCAGCTCACCACAGGCGGGAGAGACCCAGTACTTC

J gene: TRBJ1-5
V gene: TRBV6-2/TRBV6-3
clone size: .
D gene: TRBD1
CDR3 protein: CASSSTGSGQPQHF
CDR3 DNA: TGTGCCAGCAGTTCGACAGGGAGCGGGCAGCCCCAGCATTTT

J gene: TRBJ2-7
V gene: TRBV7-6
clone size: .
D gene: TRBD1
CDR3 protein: CASSSGTGAYEQYF
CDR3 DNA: TGTGCCAGCAGCTCCGGGACAGGGGCCTACGAGCAGTACTTC

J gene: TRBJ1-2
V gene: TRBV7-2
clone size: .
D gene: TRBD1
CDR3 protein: CASSLEGQGVGYTF
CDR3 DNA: TGTGCCAGCAGCTTAGAGGGGCAGGGGGTTGGCTACACCTTC

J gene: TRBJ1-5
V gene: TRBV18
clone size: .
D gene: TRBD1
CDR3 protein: CASSPGYGTGGAAQHF
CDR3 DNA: TGTGCCAGCTCACCGGGGTATGGGACAGGGGGTGCCGCCCAGCATTTT

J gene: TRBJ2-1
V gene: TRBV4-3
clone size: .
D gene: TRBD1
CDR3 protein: CASSRQQGTNYNEQFF
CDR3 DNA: TGCGCCAGCAGCCGCCAACAGGGGACGAACTACAATGAGCAGTTCTTC

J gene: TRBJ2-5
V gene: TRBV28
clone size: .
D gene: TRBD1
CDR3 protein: CASSLGDRENQETQYF
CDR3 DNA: TGTGCCAGCAGTTTGGGGGACAGGGAAAACCAAGAGACCCAGTACTTC

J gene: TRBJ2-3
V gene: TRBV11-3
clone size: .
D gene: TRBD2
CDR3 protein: CASSLGGSTDTQYF
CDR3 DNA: TGTGCCAGCAGCTTGGGGGGGTCCACAGATACGCAGTATTTT

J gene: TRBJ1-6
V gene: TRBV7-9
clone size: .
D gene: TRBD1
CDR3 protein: CASSSDRVNSPLHF
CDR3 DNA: TGTGCCAGCAGCTCGGACAGGGTTAATTCACCCCTCCACTTT

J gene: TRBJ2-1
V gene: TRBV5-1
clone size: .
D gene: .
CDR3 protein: CASSLGPQGAFNEQFF
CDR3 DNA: TGCGCCAGCAGCTTGGGACCACAGGGAGCTTTCAATGAGCAGTTCTTC

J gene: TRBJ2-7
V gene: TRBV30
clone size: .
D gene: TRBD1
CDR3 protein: CAWTGGRDRVRGRLHF
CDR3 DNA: TGTGCCTGGACCGGGGGTCGGGACAGGGTAAGGGGGAGGCTTCACTTC

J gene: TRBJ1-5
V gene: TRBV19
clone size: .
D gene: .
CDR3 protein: CASSPPRRGERNQPQHF
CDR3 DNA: TGTGCCAGTAGCCCCCCGAGGAGAGGAGAAAGAAATCAGCCCCAGCATTTT

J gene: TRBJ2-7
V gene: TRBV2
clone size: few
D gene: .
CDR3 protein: CASSGASSYEQYF
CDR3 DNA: TGTGCCAGCAGTGGGGCCAGCTCCTACGAGCAGTACTTC

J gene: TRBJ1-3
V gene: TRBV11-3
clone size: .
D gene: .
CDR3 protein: CASSLDSGAGNTIYF
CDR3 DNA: TGTGCCAGCAGCTTAGATTCGGGGGCTGGAAACACCATATATTTT